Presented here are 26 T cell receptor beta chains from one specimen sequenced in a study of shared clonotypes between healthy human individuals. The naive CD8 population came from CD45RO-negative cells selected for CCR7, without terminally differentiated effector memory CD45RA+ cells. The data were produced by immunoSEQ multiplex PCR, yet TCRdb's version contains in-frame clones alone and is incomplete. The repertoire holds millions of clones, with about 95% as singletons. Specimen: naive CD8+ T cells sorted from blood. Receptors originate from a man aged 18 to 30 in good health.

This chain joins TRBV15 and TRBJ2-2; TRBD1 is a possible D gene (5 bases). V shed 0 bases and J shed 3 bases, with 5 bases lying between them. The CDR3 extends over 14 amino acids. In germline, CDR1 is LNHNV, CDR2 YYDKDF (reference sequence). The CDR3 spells CATSREGDTGELFF. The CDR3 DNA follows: TGTGCCACCAGCAGAGAAGGGGACACCGGGGAGCTGTTTTTT.

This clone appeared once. This CDR3 reads CASSQGGSEAQYF. The CDR3 nucleotides are TGTGCCAGCAGCCAAGGGGGGAGTGAAGCGCAGTATTTT. The chain combines TRBV4-2 with TRBJ2-3; perhaps D is TRBD1 or TRBD2 (5 bases each). With 1 base removed from V and 10 bases from J, the gap between germline ends came to 12 bases. CDR1 and CDR2 (germline): LGHNA, YNFKEQ. The CDR3 consists of 13 residues.

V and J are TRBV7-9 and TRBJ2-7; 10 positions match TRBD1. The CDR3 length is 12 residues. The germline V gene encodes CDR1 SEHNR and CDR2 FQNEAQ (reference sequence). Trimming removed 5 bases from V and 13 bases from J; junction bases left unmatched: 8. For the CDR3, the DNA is TGTGCCAGCAGCAGCGACAGGGGGCAACGCTACTTC. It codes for CASSSDRGQRYF.

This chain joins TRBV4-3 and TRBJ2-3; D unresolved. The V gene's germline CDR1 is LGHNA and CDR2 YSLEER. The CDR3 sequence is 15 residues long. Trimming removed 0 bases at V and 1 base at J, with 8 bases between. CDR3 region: CASSQDEERTDTQYF. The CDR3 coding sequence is TGCGCCAGCAGCCAAGATGAGGAGCGCACAGATACGCAGTATTTT.

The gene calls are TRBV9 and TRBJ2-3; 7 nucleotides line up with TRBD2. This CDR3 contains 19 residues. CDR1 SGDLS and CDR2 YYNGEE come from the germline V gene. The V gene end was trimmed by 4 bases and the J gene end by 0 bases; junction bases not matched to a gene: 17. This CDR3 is CASSTGTTPYSLSTDTQYF. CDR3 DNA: TGTGCCAGCAGCACCGGGACTACGCCTTATTCCCTTAGCACAGATACGCAGTATTTT.

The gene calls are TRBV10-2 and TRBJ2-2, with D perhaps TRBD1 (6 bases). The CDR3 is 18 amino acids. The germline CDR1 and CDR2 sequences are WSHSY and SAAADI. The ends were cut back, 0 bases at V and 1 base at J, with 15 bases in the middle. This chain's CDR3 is CASSESLEGVMNTGELFF. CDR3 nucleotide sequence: TGCGCCAGCAGTGAGTCGTTAGAGGGGGTAATGAACACCGGGGAGCTGTTTTTT.

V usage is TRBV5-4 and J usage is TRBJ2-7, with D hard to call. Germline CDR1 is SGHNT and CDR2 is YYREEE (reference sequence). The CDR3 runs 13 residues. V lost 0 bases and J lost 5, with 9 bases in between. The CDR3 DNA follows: TGTGCCAGCAGCTTGGCCTCCGTCCACGAGCAGTACTTC. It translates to CASSLASVHEQYF. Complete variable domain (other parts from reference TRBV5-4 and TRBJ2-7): ETGVTQSPTHLIKTRGQQVTLRCSSQSGHNTVSWYQQALGQGPQFIFQYYREEENGRGNFPPRFSGLQFPNYSSELNVNALELDDSALYLCASSLASVHEQYFGPGTRLTVT.

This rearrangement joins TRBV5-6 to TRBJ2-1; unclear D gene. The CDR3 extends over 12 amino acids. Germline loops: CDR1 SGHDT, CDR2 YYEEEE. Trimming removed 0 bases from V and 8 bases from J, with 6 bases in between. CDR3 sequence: CASSLVPDEQFF. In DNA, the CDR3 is TGTGCCAGCAGCTTGGTTCCCGATGAGCAGTTCTTC.

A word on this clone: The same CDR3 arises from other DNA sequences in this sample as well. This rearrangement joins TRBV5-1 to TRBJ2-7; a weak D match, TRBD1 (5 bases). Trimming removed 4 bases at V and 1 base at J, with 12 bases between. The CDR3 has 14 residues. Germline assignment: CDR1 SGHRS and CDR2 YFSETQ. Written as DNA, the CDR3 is TGCGCCAGCAGCCCGTTTCCAGGGTCCTACGAGCAGTACTTC. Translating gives CASSPFPGSYEQYF.

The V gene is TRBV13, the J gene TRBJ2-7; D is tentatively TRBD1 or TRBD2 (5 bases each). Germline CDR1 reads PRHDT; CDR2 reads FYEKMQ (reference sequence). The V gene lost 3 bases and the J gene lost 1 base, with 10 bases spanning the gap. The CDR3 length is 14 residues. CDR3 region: CASSFQGVSYEQYF. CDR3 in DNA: TGTGCCAGCAGCTTCCAGGGAGTTTCCTACGAGCAGTACTTC.

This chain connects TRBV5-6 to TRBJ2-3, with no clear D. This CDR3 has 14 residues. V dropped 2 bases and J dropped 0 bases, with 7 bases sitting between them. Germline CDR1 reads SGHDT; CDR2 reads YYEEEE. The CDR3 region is CASSFVGSTDTQYF. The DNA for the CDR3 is TGTGCCAGCAGCTTCGTCGGGAGCACAGATACGCAGTATTTT. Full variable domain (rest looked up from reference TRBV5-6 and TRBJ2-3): DAGVTQSPTHLIKTRGQQVTLRCSPKSGHDTVSWYQQALGQGPQFIFQYYEEEERQRGNFPDRFSGHQFPNYSSELNVNALLLGDSALYLCASSFVGSTDTQYFGPGTRLTVL.

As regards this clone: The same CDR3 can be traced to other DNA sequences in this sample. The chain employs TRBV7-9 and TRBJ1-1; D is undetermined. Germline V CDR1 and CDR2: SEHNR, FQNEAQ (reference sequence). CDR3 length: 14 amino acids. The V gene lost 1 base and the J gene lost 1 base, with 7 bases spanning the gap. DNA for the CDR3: TGTGCCAGCAGCTTAGGGTGGGGGAACACTGAAGCTTTCTTT. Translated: CASSLGWGNTEAFF.

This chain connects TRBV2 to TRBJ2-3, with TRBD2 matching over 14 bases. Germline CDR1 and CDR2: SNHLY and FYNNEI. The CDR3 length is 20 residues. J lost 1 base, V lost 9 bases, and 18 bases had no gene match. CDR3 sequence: CASLGPLGLAGVYGTDTQYF. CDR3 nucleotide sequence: TGTGCCAGTCTAGGACCGTTGGGACTAGCGGGAGTATATGGCACAGATACGCAGTATTTT.

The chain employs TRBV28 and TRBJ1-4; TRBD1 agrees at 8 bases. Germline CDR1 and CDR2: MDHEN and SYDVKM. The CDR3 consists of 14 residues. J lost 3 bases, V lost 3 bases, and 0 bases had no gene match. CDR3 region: CASSLDRANEKLFF. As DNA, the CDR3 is TGTGCCAGCAGTTTGGACAGGGCTAATGAAAAACTGTTTTTT. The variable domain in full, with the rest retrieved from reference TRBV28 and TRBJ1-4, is DVKVTQSSRYLVKRTGEKVFLECVQDMDHENMFWYRQDPGLGLRLIYFSYDVKMKEKGDIPEGYSVSREKKERFSLILESASTNQTSMYLCASSLDRANEKLFFGSGTQLSVL.

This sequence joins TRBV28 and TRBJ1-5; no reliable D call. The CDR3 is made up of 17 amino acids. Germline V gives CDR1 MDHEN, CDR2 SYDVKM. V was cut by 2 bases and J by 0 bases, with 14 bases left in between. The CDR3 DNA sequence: TGTGCCAGCAGTTTAGGGATCGGAGGGTATAGCAATCAGCCCCAGCATTTT. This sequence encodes CASSLGIGGYSNQPQHF.

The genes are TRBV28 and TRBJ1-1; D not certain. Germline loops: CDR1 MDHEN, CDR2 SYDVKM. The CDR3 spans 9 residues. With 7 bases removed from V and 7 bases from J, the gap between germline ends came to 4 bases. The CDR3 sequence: CASIDEAFF. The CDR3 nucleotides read TGTGCCAGCATCGATGAAGCTTTCTTT.

CDR3 amino acids: CAISGDWSASNTEAFF. The CDR3 nucleotides are TGTGCCATCAGTGGGGACTGGAGCGCTTCGAACACTGAAGCTTTCTTT. The rearrangement links TRBV10-3 to TRBJ1-1, with a tentative D call TRBD1 (5 bases). This CDR3 is 16 amino acids long. Deletions cut 4 bases from V and 1 base from J, with 16 bases between. CDR1 ENHRY and CDR2 SYGVKD come from the germline V gene.

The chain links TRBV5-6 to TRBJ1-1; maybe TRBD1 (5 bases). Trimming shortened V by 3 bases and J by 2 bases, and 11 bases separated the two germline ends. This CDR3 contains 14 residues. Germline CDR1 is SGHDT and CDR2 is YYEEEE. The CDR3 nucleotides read TGTGCCAGCAGCTCCTTTGGGGGAAACACTGAAGCTTTCTTT. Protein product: CASSSFGGNTEAFF. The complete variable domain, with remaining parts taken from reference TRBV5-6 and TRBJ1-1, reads DAGVTQSPTHLIKTRGQQVTLRCSPKSGHDTVSWYQQALGQGPQFIFQYYEEEERQRGNFPDRFSGHQFPNYSSELNVNALLLGDSALYLCASSSFGGNTEAFFGQGTRLTVV.

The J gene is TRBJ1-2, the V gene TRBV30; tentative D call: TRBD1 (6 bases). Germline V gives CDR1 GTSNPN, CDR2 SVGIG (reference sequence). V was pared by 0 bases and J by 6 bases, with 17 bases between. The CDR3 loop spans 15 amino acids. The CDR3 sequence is CAWSVEGQPSNGYTF. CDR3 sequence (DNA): TGTGCCTGGAGTGTCGAAGGACAGCCGTCTAATGGCTACACCTTC.

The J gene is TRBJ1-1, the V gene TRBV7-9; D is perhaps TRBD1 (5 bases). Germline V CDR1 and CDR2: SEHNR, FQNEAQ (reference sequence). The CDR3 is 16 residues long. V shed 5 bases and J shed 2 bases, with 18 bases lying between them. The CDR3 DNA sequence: TGTGCCAGCAGCCCCCGTGAAGGGGATGATAACACTGAAGCTTTCTTT. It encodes CASSPREGDDNTEAFF. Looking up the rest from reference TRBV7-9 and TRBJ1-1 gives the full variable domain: DTGVSQNPRHKITKRGQNVTFRCDPISEHNRLYWYRQTLGQGPEFLTYFQNEAQLEKSRLLSDRFSAERPKGSFSTLEIQRTEQGDSAMYLCASSPREGDDNTEAFFGQGTRLTVV.

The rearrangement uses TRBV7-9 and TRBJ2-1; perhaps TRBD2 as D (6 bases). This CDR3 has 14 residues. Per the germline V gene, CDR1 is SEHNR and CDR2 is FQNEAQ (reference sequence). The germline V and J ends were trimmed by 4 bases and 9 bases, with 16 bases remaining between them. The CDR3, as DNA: TGTGCCAGCAGCTCTGGGACTGCCACAGGTGAGCAGTTCTTC. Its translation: CASSSGTATGEQFF.

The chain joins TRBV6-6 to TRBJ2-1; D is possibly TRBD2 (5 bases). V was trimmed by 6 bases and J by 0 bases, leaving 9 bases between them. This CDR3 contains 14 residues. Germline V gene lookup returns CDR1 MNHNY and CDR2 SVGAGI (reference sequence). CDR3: CASSPAGSYNEQFF. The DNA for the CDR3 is TGTGCCAGCAGCCCCGCGGGCTCCTACAATGAGCAGTTCTTC.

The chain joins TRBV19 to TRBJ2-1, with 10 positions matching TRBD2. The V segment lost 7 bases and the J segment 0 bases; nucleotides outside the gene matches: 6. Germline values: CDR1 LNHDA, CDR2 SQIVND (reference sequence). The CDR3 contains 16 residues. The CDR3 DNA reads TGTGCCAGTACTCCGGGACTAGCGCTCTCCTACAATGAGCAGTTCTTC. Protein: CASTPGLALSYNEQFF. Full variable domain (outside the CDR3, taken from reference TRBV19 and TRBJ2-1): DGGITQSPKYLFRKEGQNVTLSCEQNLNHDAMYWYRQDPGQGLRLIYYSQIVNDFQKGDIAEGYSVSREKKESFPLTVTSAQKNPTAFYLCASTPGLALSYNEQFFGPGTRLTVL.

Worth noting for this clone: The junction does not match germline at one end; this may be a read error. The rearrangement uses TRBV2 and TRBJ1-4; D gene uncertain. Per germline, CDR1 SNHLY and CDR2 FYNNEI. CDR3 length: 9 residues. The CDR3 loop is CTWLWKLFF. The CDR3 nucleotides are TGCACCTGGTTGTGGAAACTGTTTTTT.

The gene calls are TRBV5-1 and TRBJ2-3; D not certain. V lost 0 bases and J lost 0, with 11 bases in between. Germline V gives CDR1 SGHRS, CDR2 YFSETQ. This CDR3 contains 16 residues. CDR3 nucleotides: TGCGCCAGCAGCTTGGCAGGATTTACTAGCACAGATACGCAGTATTTT. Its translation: CASSLAGFTSTDTQYF.

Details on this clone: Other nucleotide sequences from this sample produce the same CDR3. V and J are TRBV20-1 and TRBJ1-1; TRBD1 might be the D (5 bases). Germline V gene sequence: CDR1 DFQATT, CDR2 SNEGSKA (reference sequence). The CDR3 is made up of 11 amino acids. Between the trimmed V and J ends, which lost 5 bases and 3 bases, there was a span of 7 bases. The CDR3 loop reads CSAGGDTEAFF. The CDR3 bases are TGCAGTGCTGGGGGGGACACTGAAGCTTTCTTT.